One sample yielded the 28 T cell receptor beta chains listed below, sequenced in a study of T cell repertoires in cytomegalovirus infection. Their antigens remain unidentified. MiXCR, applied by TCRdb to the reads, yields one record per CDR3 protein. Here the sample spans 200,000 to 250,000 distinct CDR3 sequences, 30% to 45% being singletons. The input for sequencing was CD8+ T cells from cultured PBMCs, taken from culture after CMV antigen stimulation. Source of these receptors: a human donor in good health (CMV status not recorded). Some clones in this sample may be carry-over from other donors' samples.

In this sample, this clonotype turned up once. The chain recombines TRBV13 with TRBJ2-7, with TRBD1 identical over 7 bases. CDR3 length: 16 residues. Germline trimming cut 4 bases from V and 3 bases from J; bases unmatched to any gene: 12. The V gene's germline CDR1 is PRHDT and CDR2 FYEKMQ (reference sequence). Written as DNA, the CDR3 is TGTGCCAGCAGCTCTAGGGTGGTGAGGGACAGCTACGAGCAGTACTTC. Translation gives CASSSRVVRDSYEQYF.

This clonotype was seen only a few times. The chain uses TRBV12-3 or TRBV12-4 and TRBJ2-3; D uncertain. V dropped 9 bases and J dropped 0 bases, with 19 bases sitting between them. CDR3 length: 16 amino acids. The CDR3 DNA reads TGTGCCAGTTCGGAAGGCATTTCCGCTAGCACAGATACGCAGTATTTT. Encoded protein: CASSEGISASTDTQYF.

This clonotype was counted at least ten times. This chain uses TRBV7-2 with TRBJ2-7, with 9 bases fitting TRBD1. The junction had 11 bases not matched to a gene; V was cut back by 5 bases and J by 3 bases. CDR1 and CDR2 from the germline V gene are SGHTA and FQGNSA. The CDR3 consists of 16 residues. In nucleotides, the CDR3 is TGTGCCAGCAGCCCCTATTCCGGGACAGGGAGCTACGAGCAGTACTTC. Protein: CASSPYSGTGSYEQYF.

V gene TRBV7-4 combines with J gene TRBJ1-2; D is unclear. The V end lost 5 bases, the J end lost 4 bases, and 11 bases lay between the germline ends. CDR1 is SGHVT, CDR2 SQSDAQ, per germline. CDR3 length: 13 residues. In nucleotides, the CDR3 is TGTGCCAGCAGCCCGCCCGGGATCTATGGCTACACCTTC. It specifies CASSPPGIYGYTF.

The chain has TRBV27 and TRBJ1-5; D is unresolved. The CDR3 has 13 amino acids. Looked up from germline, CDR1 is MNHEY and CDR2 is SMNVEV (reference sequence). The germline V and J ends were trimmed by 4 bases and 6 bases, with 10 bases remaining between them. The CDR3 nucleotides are TGTGCCAGCAGTTCTCAGGAAACTCAGCCCCAGCATTTT. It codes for CASSSQETQPQHF.

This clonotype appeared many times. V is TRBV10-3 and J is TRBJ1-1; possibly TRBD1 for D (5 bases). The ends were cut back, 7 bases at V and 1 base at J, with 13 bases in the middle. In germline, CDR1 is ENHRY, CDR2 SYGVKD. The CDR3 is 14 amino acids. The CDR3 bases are TGTGCCATCACCACGGACAACCCGAACACTGAAGCTTTCTTT. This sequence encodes CAITTDNPNTEAFF.

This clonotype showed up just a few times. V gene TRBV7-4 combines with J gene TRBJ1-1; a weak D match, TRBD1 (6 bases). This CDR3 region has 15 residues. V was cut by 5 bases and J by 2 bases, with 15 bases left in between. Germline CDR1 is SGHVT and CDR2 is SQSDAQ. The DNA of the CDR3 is TGTGCCAGCAGCCGTTCCTCGGACAGCAACACTGAAGCTTTCTTT. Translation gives CASSRSSDSNTEAFF.

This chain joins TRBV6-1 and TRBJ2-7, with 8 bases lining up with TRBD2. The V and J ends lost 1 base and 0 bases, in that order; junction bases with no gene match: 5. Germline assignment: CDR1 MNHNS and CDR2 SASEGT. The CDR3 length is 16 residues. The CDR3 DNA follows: TGTGCCAGCAGTGAAGGACTAGCGCCAAGCTCCTACGAGCAGTACTTC. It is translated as CASSEGLAPSSYEQYF.

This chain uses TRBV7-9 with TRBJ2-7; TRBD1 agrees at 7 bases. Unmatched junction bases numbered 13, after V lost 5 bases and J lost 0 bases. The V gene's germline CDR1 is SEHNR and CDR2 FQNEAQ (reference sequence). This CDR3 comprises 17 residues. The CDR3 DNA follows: TGTGCCAGCAGCCATAGCCCGGGACAGTCCCTCTCCTACGAGCAGTACTTC. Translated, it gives CASSHSPGQSLSYEQYF.

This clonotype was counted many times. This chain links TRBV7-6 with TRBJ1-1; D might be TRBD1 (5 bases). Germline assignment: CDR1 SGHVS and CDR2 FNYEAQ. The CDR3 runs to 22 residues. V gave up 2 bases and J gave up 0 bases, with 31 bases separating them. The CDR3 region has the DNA TGTGCCAGCAGCTTAAGAATATCCGGGTCCGCAGGGCGCATGGGGTTGAACACTGAAGCTTTCTTT. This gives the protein CASSLRISGSAGRMGLNTEAFF.

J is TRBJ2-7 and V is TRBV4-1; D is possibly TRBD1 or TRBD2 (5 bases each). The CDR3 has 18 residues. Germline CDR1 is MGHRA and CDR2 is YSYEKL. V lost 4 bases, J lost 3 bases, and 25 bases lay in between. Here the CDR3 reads CASSPYPTAGTDHYEQYF. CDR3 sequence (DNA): TGCGCCAGCAGCCCCTACCCTACGGCAGGGACGGACCACTACGAGCAGTACTTC.

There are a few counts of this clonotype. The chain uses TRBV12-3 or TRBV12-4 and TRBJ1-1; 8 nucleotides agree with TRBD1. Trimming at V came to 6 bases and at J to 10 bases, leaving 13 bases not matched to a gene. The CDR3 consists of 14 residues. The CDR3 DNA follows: TGTGCCAGCAGGGACCCGACAGGGGAGCATCGAGCTTTCTTT. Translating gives CASRDPTGEHRAFF.

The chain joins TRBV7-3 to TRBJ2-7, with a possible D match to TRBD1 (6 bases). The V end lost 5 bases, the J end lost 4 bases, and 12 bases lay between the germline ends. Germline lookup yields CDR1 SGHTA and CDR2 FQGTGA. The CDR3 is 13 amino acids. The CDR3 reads CASSGQPVYEQYF. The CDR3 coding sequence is TGTGCCAGCAGCGGACAGCCGGTTTACGAGCAGTACTTC.

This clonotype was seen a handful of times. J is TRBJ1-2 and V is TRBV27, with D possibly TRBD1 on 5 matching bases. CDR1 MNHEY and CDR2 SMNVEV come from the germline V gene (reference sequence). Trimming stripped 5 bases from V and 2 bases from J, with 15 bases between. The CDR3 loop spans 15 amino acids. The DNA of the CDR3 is TGTGCCAGCAGTCCTCCCGGGGCGCAGAACTATGGCTACACCTTC. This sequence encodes CASSPPGAQNYGYTF.

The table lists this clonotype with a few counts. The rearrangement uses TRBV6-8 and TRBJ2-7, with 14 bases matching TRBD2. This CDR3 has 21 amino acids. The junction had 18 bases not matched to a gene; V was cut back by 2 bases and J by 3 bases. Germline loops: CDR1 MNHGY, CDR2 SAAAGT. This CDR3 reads CASSYGAVTSGRAGSFYEQYF. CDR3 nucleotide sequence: TGTGCCAGCAGTTACGGGGCGGTGACTAGCGGGAGGGCCGGGAGCTTCTACGAGCAGTACTTC.

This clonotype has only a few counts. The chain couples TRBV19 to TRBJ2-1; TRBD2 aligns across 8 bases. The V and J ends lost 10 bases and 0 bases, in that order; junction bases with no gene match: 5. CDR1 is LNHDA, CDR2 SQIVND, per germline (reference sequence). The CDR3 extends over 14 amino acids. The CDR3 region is CATKSGSSYNEQFF. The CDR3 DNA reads TGTGCCACCAAAAGCGGGAGCTCCTACAATGAGCAGTTCTTC.

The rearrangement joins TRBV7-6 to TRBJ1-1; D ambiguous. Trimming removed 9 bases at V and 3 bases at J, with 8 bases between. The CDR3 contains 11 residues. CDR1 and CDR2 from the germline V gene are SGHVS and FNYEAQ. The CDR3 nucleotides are TGTGCCAGTTCGAGGGACACTGAAGCTTTCTTT. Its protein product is CASSRDTEAFF.

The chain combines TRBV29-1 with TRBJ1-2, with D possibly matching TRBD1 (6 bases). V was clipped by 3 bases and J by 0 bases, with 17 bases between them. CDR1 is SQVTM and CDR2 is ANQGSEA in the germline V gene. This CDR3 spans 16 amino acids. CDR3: CSVDVGTLGPNYGYTF. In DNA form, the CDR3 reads TGCAGCGTTGACGTCGGGACACTTGGCCCTAACTATGGCTACACCTTC.

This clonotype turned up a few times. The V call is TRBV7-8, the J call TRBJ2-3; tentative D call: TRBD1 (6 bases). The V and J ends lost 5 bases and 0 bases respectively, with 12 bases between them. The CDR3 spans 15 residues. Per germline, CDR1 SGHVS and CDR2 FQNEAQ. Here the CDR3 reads CASSQDSPSTDTQYF. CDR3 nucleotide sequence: TGTGCCAGCAGCCAGGACAGTCCGAGCACAGATACGCAGTATTTT.

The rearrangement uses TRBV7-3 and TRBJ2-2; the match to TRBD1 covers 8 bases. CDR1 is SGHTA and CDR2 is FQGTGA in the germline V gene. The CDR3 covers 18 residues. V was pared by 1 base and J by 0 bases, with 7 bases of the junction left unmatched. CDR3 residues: CASSLKAGGLANTGELFF. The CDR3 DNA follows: TGTGCCAGCAGCTTAAAGGCAGGGGGCCTAGCGAACACCGGGGAGCTGTTTTTT.

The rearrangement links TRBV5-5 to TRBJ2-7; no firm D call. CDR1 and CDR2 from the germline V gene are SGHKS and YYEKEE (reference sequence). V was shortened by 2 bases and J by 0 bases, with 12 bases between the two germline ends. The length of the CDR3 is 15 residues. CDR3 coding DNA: TGTGCCAGCAGCTTATACACCATGAGCTCCTACGAGCAGTACTTC. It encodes CASSLYTMSSYEQYF.

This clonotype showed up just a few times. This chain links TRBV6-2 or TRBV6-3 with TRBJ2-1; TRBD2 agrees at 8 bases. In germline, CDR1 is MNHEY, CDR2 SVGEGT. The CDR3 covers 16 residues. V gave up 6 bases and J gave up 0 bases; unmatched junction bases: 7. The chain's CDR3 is CASSLLAGRSYNEQFF. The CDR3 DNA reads TGTGCCAGCAGCCTCCTAGCGGGCCGCTCCTACAATGAGCAGTTCTTC.

CDR3 protein: CSASLLGIYEQYF. DNA of the CDR3: TGCAGTGCTAGCCTACTCGGAATCTACGAGCAGTACTTC. V usage is TRBV20-1 and J usage is TRBJ2-7; D remains unclear. The germline CDR1 and CDR2 sequences are DFQATT and SNEGSKA (reference sequence). The CDR3 is made up of 13 amino acids. V was trimmed by 3 bases and J by 3 bases, leaving 12 bases between them.

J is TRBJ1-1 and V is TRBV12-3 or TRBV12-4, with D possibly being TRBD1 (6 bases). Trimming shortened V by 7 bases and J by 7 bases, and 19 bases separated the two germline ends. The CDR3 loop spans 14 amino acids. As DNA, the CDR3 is TGTGCCAGCACTCTAGGGGGGGGCGGTAATGAAGCTTTCTTT. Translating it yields CASTLGGGGNEAFF.

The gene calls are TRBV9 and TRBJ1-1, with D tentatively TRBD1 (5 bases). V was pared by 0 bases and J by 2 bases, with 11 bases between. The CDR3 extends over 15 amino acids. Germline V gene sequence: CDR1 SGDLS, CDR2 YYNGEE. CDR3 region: CASSVGGRVNTEAFF. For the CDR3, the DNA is TGTGCCAGCAGCGTAGGGGGCCGGGTAAACACTGAAGCTTTCTTT.

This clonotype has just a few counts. Here the CDR3 DNA reads TGCAGTGCTAGAGATCATATACAGGAATATTTAGCTGAAGCTTTCTTT. This encodes CSARDHIQEYLAEAFF. The V gene is TRBV20-1, the J gene TRBJ1-1, with D possibly TRBD1 on 5 matching bases. From germline, CDR1 is DFQATT and CDR2 SNEGSKA (reference sequence). Trimming shortened V by 0 bases and J by 6 bases, and 20 bases separated the two germline ends. This CDR3 comprises 16 residues.

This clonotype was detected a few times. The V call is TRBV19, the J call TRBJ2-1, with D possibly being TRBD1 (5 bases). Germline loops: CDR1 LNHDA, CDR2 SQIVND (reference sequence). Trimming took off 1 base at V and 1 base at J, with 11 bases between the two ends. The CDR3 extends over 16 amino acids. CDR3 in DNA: TGTGCCAGTAGTATAGGTCAGGGATGGTCCTACAATGAGCAGTTCTTC. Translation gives CASSIGQGWSYNEQFF.

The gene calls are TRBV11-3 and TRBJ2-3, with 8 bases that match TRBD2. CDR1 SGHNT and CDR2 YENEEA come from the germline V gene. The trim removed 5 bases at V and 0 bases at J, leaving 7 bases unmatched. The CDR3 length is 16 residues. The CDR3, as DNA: TGTGCCAGCAGCCCTGGGGCGGGGGGCAGCACAGATACGCAGTATTTT. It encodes CASSPGAGGSTDTQYF.